Shown below are 16 T cell receptor beta chains from a single sample sequenced in a study of blood T cell repertoires in COVID-19. The method was immunoSEQ multiplex PCR; TCRdb's version includes in-frame clones alone and lacks a portion of them. Seen here are approximately 200,000 clones, over 65% observed once, and the top ten hold 15% to 20%. Sequencing input: peripheral blood. The receptors shown here come from a person aged 65 to 79 with COVID-19, enrolled during active disease.

The chain couples TRBV19 to TRBJ1-5, with 9 bases identical to TRBD1. V lost 6 bases to trimming and J lost 4 bases; unmatched junction nucleotides: 7. The CDR3 contains 15 residues. Germline CDR1 reads LNHDA; CDR2 reads SQIVND (reference sequence). The CDR3 loop is CASRKGQGRNQPQHF. Written as DNA, the CDR3 is TGTGCCAGTAGAAAGGGACAGGGAAGGAATCAGCCCCAGCATTTT.

The sample holds a few counts of this clone. The gene calls are TRBV19 and TRBJ1-3, with D perhaps matching TRBD1 (6 bases). The CDR3 is 16 residues long. Trimming shortened V by 4 bases and J by 2 bases, and 15 bases separated the two germline ends. Germline V gene data show CDR1 as LNHDA and CDR2 as SQIVND (reference sequence). In DNA form, the CDR3 reads TGTGCCAGTAGTACCCAGGGGAGAGTGGCTGGAAACACCATATATTTT. Its translation is CASSTQGRVAGNTIYF.

This sequence joins TRBV11-2 and TRBJ2-7; D is possibly TRBD1 (6 bases). Between the trimmed V and J ends, which lost 7 bases and 3 bases, there was a span of 19 bases. Germline values: CDR1 SGHAT, CDR2 FQNNGV. The CDR3 covers 15 residues. CDR3 bases: TGTGCCAGCACCGTAAGTGGGGGCCTTATCTACGAGCAGTACTTC. This codes for CASTVSGGLIYEQYF.

The CDR3 DNA sequence: TGTGCCAGCAGTGACACTACGAGGGCCCTTAGCAATCAGCCCCAGCATTTT. This translates into CASSDTTRALSNQPQHF. The chain has TRBV6-1 and TRBJ1-5; D is ambiguous. The CDR3 consists of 17 residues. Looked up from germline, CDR1 is MNHNS and CDR2 is SASEGT. Between the trimmed V and J ends, which lost 3 bases and 0 bases, there was a span of 15 bases.

The chain is built from TRBV5-1 and TRBJ1-3; possible D gene TRBD1, 6 bases. CDR1 and CDR2 from the germline V gene are SGHRS and YFSETQ. The CDR3 is 17 residues long. Trimming removed 0 bases at V and 0 bases at J, with 13 bases between. The DNA of the CDR3 is TGCGCCAGCAGCTTGGAAGGGCAGGGGAGCTCTGGAAACACCATATATTTT. This gives the protein CASSLEGQGSSGNTIYF.

The chain recombines TRBV5-1 with TRBJ2-5; a weak D match, TRBD2 (8 bases). The CDR3 contains 19 residues. Trimming cost V 0 bases and J 1 base, with 22 bases left between them. Germline CDR1 is SGHRS and CDR2 is YFSETQ. The CDR3 here is CASSLAKISGGQTQETQYF. CDR3 DNA: TGCGCCAGCAGCTTGGCCAAGATCAGCGGGGGACAGACCCAAGAGACCCAGTACTTC.

The chain combines TRBV7-2 with TRBJ2-2; D is possibly TRBD2 (5 bases). Germline lookup yields CDR1 SGHTA and CDR2 FQGNSA. V gave up 1 base and J gave up 2 bases, with 14 bases separating them. There are 17 residues in the CDR3. In DNA form, the CDR3 reads TGTGCCAGCAGCTTAGGAGGGTACCGTCGAAACACCGGGGAGCTGTTTTTT. This gives the protein CASSLGGYRRNTGELFF.

This clone was counted only a few times. CDR3 DNA sequence: TGTGCCAGCAGCCCCGGGACAGGGAATGAAAAACTGTTTTTT. Translation gives CASSPGTGNEKLFF. V gene TRBV5-8 combines with J gene TRBJ1-4; 9 bases line up with TRBD1. Germline values: CDR1 SGHTS, CDR2 YDEGEE. CDR3 length equals 14 residues. The J segment lost 5 bases and the V segment lost 4 bases, leaving 3 bases of the junction unmatched.

This rearrangement joins TRBV28 to TRBJ1-5; no definite D call. Germline V CDR1 and CDR2: MDHEN, SYDVKM. CDR3 length: 14 amino acids. The V gene lost 7 bases and the J gene lost 6 bases, with 16 bases spanning the gap. The CDR3 region has the DNA TGTGCCAGCAAATGGGGAGGGATGCTTCAGCCCCAGCATTTT. This encodes CASKWGGMLQPQHF.

This clone was seen once. The rearrangement uses TRBV7-9 and TRBJ1-4; D is unclear. From germline, CDR1 is SEHNR and CDR2 FQNEAQ (reference sequence). The CDR3 has 11 amino acids. V was clipped by 3 bases and J by 8 bases, with 4 bases between them. This CDR3 reads CASSLQEKLFF. The CDR3 nucleotides are TGTGCCAGCAGCTTGCAGGAAAAACTGTTTTTT. Filled out from reference TRBV7-9 and TRBJ1-4, the complete variable domain reads DTGVSQNPRHKITKRGQNVTFRCDPISEHNRLYWYRQTLGQGPEFLTYFQNEAQLEKSRLLSDRFSAERPKGSFSTLEIQRTEQGDSAMYLCASSLQEKLFFGSGTQLSVL.

This rearrangement joins TRBV11-1 to TRBJ1-3; TRBD1 is a possible D gene (6 bases). Trimming took 3 bases from V and 0 from J, leaving 12 bases between them. This CDR3 is 16 amino acids long. In germline, CDR1 is SGHAT, CDR2 FQDESV (reference sequence). CDR3 sequence: CASSFRTAISGNTIYF. The CDR3 region has the DNA TGTGCCAGCAGCTTTCGGACAGCGATCTCTGGAAACACCATATATTTT.

The rearrangement uses TRBV6-6 and TRBJ1-5; tentatively, D is TRBD1 (6 bases). The CDR3 has 14 residues. V was trimmed by 2 bases and J by 7 bases, leaving 12 bases between them. Germline loops: CDR1 MNHNY, CDR2 SVGAGI (reference sequence). CDR3 in amino acids: CASSYGGAGQPQHF. The CDR3 coding sequence is TGTGCCAGCAGTTACGGGGGGGCCGGGCAGCCCCAGCATTTT.

This clone was seen more than once but under ten times. This chain joins TRBV12-3 or TRBV12-4 and TRBJ1-1; D gene uncertain. The CDR3 is 13 residues long. Trimming shortened V by 3 bases and J by 0 bases, and 5 bases separated the two germline ends. The CDR3 loop reads CASSFSVNTEAFF. As DNA, the CDR3 is TGTGCCAGCAGTTTTAGTGTGAACACTGAAGCTTTCTTT.

The chain is built from TRBV5-1 and TRBJ2-7; 8 positions match TRBD1. V shed 6 bases and J 7 bases; nucleotides not matched to a gene: 12. CDR3 length: 14 residues. CDR1 is SGHRS, CDR2 YFSETQ, per germline. CDR3 sequence: CASTLRQGLGEQYF. Written as DNA, the CDR3 is TGCGCCAGCACCCTTCGACAGGGGTTGGGGGAGCAGTACTTC. Supplemented by reference TRBV5-1 and TRBJ2-7, the full variable domain reads KAGVTQTPRYLIKTRGQQVTLSCSPISGHRSVSWYQQTPGQGLQFLFEYFSETQRNKGNFPGRFSGRQFSNSRSEMNVSTLELGDSALYLCASTLRQGLGEQYFGPGTRLTVT.

V and J are TRBV24-1 and TRBJ1-1, with TRBD1 identical over 7 bases. V was pared by 3 bases and J by 3 bases, with 3 bases of the junction left unmatched. This CDR3 comprises 14 residues. CDR1 KGHDR and CDR2 SFDVKD come from the germline V gene. The CDR3 nucleotides are TGTGCCACCAGTGATACAGGGGATTACACTGAAGCTTTCTTT. Amino acids: CATSDTGDYTEAFF.

A few counts support this clone. The chain joins TRBV5-4 to TRBJ1-1, with D perhaps matching TRBD1 (6 bases). The V and J ends lost 0 bases and 2 bases respectively, with 11 bases between them. CDR3 length: 15 residues. Germline CDR1 SGHNT, CDR2 YYREEE (reference sequence). This chain's CDR3 is CASSLVGHTNTEAFF. The CDR3 DNA reads TGTGCCAGCAGCTTGGTGGGACATACTAACACTGAAGCTTTCTTT.